One sample yielded the 8 T cell receptor beta chains listed below, sequenced in a study of cytomegalovirus exposure and HLA in healthy donors. The PCR was carried out with 60 Vbeta primers and 13 Jbeta primers. Measured with immunoSEQ multiplex PCR; TCRdb has only the in-frame clones, and not every one. The table lists 150,000 to 200,000 clones, 70% to 90% of them singletons. Sequenced material: PBMCs. These receptors were obtained from a girl aged 5 to 17 in good health and CMV-seropositive.

The sample holds a few counts of this clone. The chain uses TRBV5-1 and TRBJ1-2; the D gene is possibly TRBD1 (6 bases). The CDR3 has 16 residues. Germline CDR1 SGHRS, CDR2 YFSETQ. The germline V and J ends were trimmed by 3 bases and 3 bases, with 18 bases remaining between them. Here the CDR3 DNA reads TGCGCCAGCAGCTGGGGCCGGGACATGGTCGACTATGGCTACACCTTC. This translates into CASSWGRDMVDYGYTF.

This rearrangement joins TRBV5-1 to TRBJ1-5; TRBD1 agrees at 7 bases. Germline values: CDR1 SGHRS, CDR2 YFSETQ. J lost 3 bases, V lost 2 bases, and 2 bases had no gene match. This CDR3 comprises 14 residues. The CDR3 DNA is TGCGCCAGCAGCTTTACAGGGGACAATCAGCCCCAGCATTTT. It specifies CASSFTGDNQPQHF. The entire variable domain, with the rest obtained from reference TRBV5-1 and TRBJ1-5, is as follows: KAGVTQTPRYLIKTRGQQVTLSCSPISGHRSVSWYQQTPGQGLQFLFEYFSETQRNKGNFPGRFSGRQFSNSRSEMNVSTLELGDSALYLCASSFTGDNQPQHFGDGTRLSIL.

V and J are TRBV6-4 and TRBJ2-2; 8 nucleotides align to TRBD2. The CDR3 covers 16 residues. In germline, CDR1 is MRHNA, CDR2 SNTAGT. After removal of 7 bases from V and 4 bases from J, the junction contained 11 bases not matched to a gene. CDR3 in DNA: TGTGCCAGCAAGGAGGAGCGGGGGCTCACCACCGGGGAGCTGTTTTTT. Residues: CASKEERGLTTGELFF.

The chain recombines TRBV19 with TRBJ1-6, with a possible D match to TRBD1 (6 bases). Trimming removed 7 bases from V and 7 bases from J, with 20 bases in between. The CDR3 consists of 16 residues. The germline gives CDR1 LNHDA, CDR2 SQIVND (reference sequence). The CDR3 region has the DNA TGTGCCAGTAACCCCAAGGGGGAAGGTGACAATTCACCCCTCCACTTT. It specifies CASNPKGEGDNSPLHF.

This clone was detected once. This rearrangement joins TRBV30 to TRBJ1-1; the D gene is possibly TRBD1 (6 bases). The ends were cut back, 0 bases at V and 2 bases at J, with 10 bases in the middle. The CDR3 extends over 14 amino acids. Germline-derived CDR1 and CDR2 are GTSNPN and SVGIG (reference sequence). The chain's CDR3 is CAWSVLQGNTEAFF. Here the CDR3 DNA reads TGTGCCTGGAGTGTGTTACAGGGTAACACTGAAGCTTTCTTT.

The V gene is TRBV19, the J gene TRBJ1-2, with D maybe TRBD1 (5 bases). CDR3 size: 12 residues. Germline values: CDR1 LNHDA, CDR2 SQIVND (reference sequence). V dropped 10 bases and J dropped 4 bases, with 13 bases sitting between them. As DNA, the CDR3 is TGTGCCACCATGGGGGGATCCTATGGCTACACCTTC. This gives the protein CATMGGSYGYTF.

This clone appeared once. The J gene is TRBJ2-6, the V gene TRBV7-9; D is ambiguous. The CDR3 extends over 16 amino acids. Germline lookup yields CDR1 SEHNR and CDR2 FQNEAQ (reference sequence). V lost 1 base, J lost 0 bases, and 7 bases lay in between. CDR3 sequence: CASSLGQVSGANVLTF. The CDR3 DNA reads TGTGCCAGCAGCTTAGGGCAGGTCTCTGGGGCCAACGTCCTGACTTTC.

CDR3 coding DNA: TGTGCCAGCAGCATACAGGGGGGCGAGACCCAGTACTTC. Amino acids: CASSIQGGETQYF. V gene TRBV7-3 combines with J gene TRBJ2-5; 8 bases line up with TRBD1. V was pared by 5 bases and J by 5 bases, with 4 bases of the junction left unmatched. The germline V gene encodes CDR1 SGHTA and CDR2 FQGTGA. The CDR3 contains 13 residues.